This entry is about one T cell receptor beta chain. Its target is not known. Method: immunoSEQ multiplex PCR; TCRdb's copy keeps in-frame clones and lacks some. The sample contains 95,000 to 150,000 clones, around 92% of which appear only once. The sample is drawn from a study of T cell responses to AZD1222 COVID-19 vaccine. Findings and caveats of the study: Baseline seropositives among AZD1222 recipients totaled only six or seven.

The germline gives CDR1 DFQATT, CDR2 SNEGSKA (reference sequence). CDR3 length: 13 residues. With V trimmed by 3 bases and J by 9 bases, 11 bases remained unmatched. The rearrangement joins TRBV20-1 to TRBJ2-7; 7 positions match TRBD2. The sample here was peripheral blood, taken on day 0 of AZD1222 vaccination. The sequence was obtained from an adult in good health. The CDR3 DNA reads as TGCAGTGCTAGTCGGTTTAGCGGGTCAGGGCAGTACTTC. It is translated as CSASRFSGSGQYF.